The rows below give T cell receptor beta chains drawn from one sample of a study of OX40 agonist ivuxolimab in advanced cancers. Sequenced by immunoSEQ multiplex PCR; TCRdb stores in-frame clones only, minus some. The repertoire includes 55,000 to 65,000 clones, 75% to 90% of them detected once, and under 5% sits in the top ten. The source material was CD4+ or CD8+ T cells sorted from blood, sampled in a trial of the OX40 agonist ivuxolimab. These receptors originate from an adult with an advanced solid tumor such as melanoma, head and neck, liver or kidney cancer. Each CDR3 is given without its conserved first and last residue.

V	J	CDR3
TRBV28	TRBJ1-6	ASRRDSYNSPLH
TRBV5-4	TRBJ2-1	ASSQGTSGTGYNEQF
TRBV18	TRBJ2-5	ASSRVLNQETQY
TRBV5-6	TRBJ1-1	ASSLGTNTEAF
TRBV7-6	TRBJ1-2	ASSLGAGIGYGYT
TRBV19	TRBJ1-1	ASTWGTEAF
TRBV27	TRBJ2-3	ASSLQDPSTDTQY
TRBV28	TRBJ1-2	ASSFRDGYT
TRBV6-5	TRBJ2-2	ASRPRGLSGELF
TRBV18	TRBJ1-6	ASSTGQGHNSPLH
TRBV19	TRBJ2-7	ASSIDRAYEQY
TRBV5-1	TRBJ2-7	ASSLDTFSYEQY
TRBV18	TRBJ1-5	ASSLYDRGNQPQH
TRBV28	TRBJ1-5	ASSLTVSNQPQH
TRBV6-5	TRBJ2-7	ASSRTSGRREQY
TRBV6-1	TRBJ1-6	ASSWTGGTNSPLH
TRBV9	TRBJ2-4	ASSADRGNIQY
TRBV2	TRBJ1-6	ASRGDSSYNSPLH
TRBV6-6	TRBJ1-4	ASGSGDPATNEKLF
TRBV19	TRBJ1-4	ASSIRTGREKLF
TRBV5-8	TRBJ1-1	ASSSREAGAF
TRBV6-5	TRBJ2-7	ASSITGGYEQY
TRBV5-6	TRBJ2-6	ASSSPGQGVSGANVLT
TRBV6-5	TRBJ2-7	ASSQGPSSYEQY
TRBV11-2	NA	ASSFQEPSSYEQY
TRBV2	TRBJ2-1	ASTFGPYNEQF
TRBV6-6	TRBJ1-2	ASSYGEIGNYGYT
TRBV5-8	TRBJ1-5	ASSRRDRGYSNQPQH
TRBV6-1	TRBJ1-2	ASSLDGDYGYT
TRBV4-1	TRBJ2-5	ASSQEYGRARWETQY
TRBV5-1	TRBJ2-3	ASSFQGAQWDTQY
TRBV19	TRBJ2-3	ASSSTGGTDTQY
TRBV27	TRBJ1-3	ASSGGRSSGNTIY
TRBV5-6	TRBJ1-1	ASSWRAPGTEAF
TRBV10-3	TRBJ2-7	AISAGQGSSYEQY
TRBV19	TRBJ1-4	ASSISLATNEKLF
TRBV11-2	TRBJ1-3	ASSLAVSGNTIY
TRBV7-2	TRBJ1-1	ASSSTGTGDTEAF
TRBV15	TRBJ1-1	ATSRDGYEAF
TRBV6-6	TRBJ2-4	ASREGQGGPKNIQY
TRBV5-8	TRBJ1-5	ASSLPRTGIQPQH
TRBV4-1	TRBJ2-7	ASSQGASGSYEQY
TRBV7-6	TRBJ2-7	ASSPTGFSYEQY
TRBV19	TRBJ2-1	ASSTLAGGLRYNEQF
TRBV18	TRBJ2-5	ASSPTQGIQETQY
TRBV9	TRBJ2-7	ASSPRDTGYEQY
TRBV11-2	TRBJ2-5	ASSFQLASGGTGGETQY
TRBV28	TRBJ2-1	ASRPSSPDKPYNEQF
TRBV5-1	TRBJ2-7	ASSILAGEGEQY